The clone carrying this T cell receptor beta chain was counted many times. The antigen is undetermined. The CDR3 contains 13 residues. Germline CDR1 reads MNHNS; CDR2 reads SASEGT. V lost 1 base and J 8 bases, leaving 8 bases between the germline ends. MiXCR, run by TCRdb on the multiplex PCR reads, gives a single entry per CDR3 protein. This sample carries under 250,000 distinct CDR3 sequences, approximately 31% of them seen once, and the ten largest clones take about 1.4%. The sample belongs to a study of breast tumors, draining lymph nodes, adjacent tissues. Findings and limits, study-wide: Tumor repertoires ranked between lymph nodes and nontumor tissue in diversity, with V and J gene preferences. Luminal-like breast cancer showed significantly higher tumor–nontumor repertoire similarity than basal-like.

The lymph nodes were axillary draining lymph nodes from breast cancer patients. Material for sequencing was axillary lymph node tissue. The rearrangement links TRBV6-1 to TRBJ1-4; D gene unclear. The sequence was collected from a female donor with breast cancer. Some clones in this sample may be carry-over from other donors' samples. Written as DNA, the CDR3 is TGTGCCAGCAGTGAAGTGATTCGGGAAAAACTGTTTTTT. Residues: CASSEVIREKLFF.